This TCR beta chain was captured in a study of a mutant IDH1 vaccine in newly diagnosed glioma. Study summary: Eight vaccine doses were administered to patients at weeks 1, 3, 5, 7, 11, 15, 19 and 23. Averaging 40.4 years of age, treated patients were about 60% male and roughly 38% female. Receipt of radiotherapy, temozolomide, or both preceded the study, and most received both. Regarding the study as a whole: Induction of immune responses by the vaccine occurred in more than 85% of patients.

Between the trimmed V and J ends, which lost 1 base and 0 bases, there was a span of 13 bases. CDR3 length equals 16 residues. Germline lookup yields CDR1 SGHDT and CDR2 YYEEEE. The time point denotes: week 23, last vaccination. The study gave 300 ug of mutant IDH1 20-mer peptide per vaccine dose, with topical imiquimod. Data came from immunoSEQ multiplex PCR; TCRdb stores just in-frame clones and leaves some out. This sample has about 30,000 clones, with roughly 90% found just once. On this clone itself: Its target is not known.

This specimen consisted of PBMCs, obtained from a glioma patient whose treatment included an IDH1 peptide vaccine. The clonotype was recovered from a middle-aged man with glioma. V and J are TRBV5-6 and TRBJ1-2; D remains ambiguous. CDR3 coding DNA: TGTGCCAGCAGCTTGAGAGAGGTCTACGCTAACTATGGCTACACCTTC. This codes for CASSLREVYANYGYTF.